Sequencing of this T cell receptor beta chain was carried out in a study of T cell responses to AZD1222 COVID-19 vaccine. Study results and caveats: White British ancestry dominated among donors, who included more females, and clonal diversity was possibly underestimated. With dominance at 160-218 and 743-854, vaccine-associated CD4 TCRs spanned spike.

The germline V gene has CDR1 MNHEY and CDR2 SMNVEV (reference sequence). This CDR3 is built from 16 residues. Trimming shortened V by 3 bases and J by 1 base, and 12 bases separated the two germline ends. Some clones are missing from TCRdb's copy, which holds only in-frame ones; the method was immunoSEQ multiplex PCR. Counted here are 120,000 to 150,000 clones, around nine tenths occurring once; the ten biggest clones make up around 5%. Details on this clone: Its antigen is not known.

This chain links TRBV27 with TRBJ2-2, with D perhaps being TRBD1 or TRBD2 (5 bases each). This receptor was taken from an adult in good health. Specimen: peripheral blood, collected on day 0 of AZD1222 vaccination. The CDR3 is CASSFEGRWNTGELFF. The CDR3 coding sequence is TGTGCCAGCAGTTTTGAGGGACGGTGGAACACCGGGGAGCTGTTTTTT.